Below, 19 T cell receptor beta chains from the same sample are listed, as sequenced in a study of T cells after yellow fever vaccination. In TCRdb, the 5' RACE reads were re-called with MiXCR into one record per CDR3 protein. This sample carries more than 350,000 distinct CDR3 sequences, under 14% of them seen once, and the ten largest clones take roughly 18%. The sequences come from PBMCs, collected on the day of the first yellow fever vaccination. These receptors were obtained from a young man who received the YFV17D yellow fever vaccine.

The CDR3 region is CASSERGDYGYTF. The CDR3 DNA sequence: TGTGCCAGCAGCGAAAGGGGGGACTATGGCTACACCTTC. The chain combines TRBV9 with TRBJ1-2, with D perhaps TRBD1 (6 bases). The CDR3 covers 13 residues. From germline, CDR1 is SGDLS and CDR2 YYNGEE. Trimming cost V 3 bases and J 3 bases, with 9 bases left between them. The entire variable domain, with the rest obtained from reference TRBV9 and TRBJ1-2, is as follows: DSGVTQTPKHLITATGQRVTLRCSPRSGDLSVYWYQQSLDQGLQFLIQYYNGEERAKGNILERFSAQQFPDLHSELNLSSLELGDSALYFCASSERGDYGYTFGSGTRLTVV.

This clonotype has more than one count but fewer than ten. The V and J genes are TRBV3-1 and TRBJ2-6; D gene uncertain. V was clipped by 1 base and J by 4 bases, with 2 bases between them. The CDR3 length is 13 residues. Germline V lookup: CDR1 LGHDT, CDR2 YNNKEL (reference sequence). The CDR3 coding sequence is TGTGCCAGCAGCCAAGGAGGGGCCAACGTCCTGACTTTC. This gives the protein CASSQGGANVLTF.

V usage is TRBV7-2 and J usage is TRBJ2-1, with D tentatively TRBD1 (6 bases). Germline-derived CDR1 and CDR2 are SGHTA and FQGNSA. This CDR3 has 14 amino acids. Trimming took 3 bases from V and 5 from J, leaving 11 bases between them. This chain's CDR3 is CASSFDRTNNEQFF. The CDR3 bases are TGTGCCAGCAGCTTCGACAGGACCAACAATGAGCAGTTCTTC. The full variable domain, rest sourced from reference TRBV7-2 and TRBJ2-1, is GAGVSQSPSNKVTEKGKDVELRCDPISGHTALYWYRQSLGQGLEFLIYFQGNSAPDKSGLPSDRFSAERTGGSVSTLTIQRTQQEDSAVYLCASSFDRTNNEQFFGPGTRLTVL.

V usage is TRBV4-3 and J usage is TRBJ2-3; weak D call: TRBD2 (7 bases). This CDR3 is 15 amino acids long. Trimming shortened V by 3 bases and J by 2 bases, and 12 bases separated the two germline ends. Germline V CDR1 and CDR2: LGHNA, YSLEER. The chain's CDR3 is CASSQVGGPTDTQYF. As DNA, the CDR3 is TGCGCCAGCAGCCAGGTCGGGGGGCCCACAGATACGCAGTATTTT.

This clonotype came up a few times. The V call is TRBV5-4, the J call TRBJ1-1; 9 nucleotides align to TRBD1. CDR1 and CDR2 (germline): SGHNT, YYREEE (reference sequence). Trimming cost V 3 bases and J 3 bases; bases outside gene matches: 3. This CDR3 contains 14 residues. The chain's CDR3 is CASSWGQGHTEAFF. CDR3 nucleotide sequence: TGTGCCAGCAGCTGGGGACAGGGTCACACTGAAGCTTTCTTT.

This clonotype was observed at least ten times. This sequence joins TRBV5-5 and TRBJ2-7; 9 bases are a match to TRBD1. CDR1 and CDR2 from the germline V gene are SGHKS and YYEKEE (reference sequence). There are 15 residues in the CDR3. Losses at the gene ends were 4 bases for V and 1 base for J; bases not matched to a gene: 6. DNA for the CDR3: TGTGCCAGCAGCAAGACAGGGGGTTTTTCCTACGAGCAGTACTTC. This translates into CASSKTGGFSYEQYF.

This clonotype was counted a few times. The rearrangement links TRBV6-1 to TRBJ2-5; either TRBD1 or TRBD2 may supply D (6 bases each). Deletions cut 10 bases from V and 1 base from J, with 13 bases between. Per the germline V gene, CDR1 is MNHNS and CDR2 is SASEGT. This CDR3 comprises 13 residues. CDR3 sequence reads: CATGGLLQETQYF. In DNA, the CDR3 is TGTGCCACTGGGGGGCTTCTCCAAGAGACCCAGTACTTC.

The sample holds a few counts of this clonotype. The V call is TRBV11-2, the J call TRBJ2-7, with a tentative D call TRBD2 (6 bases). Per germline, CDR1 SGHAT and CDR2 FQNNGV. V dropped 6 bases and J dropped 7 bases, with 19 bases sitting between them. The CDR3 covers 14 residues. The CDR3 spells CASSIDRGRGEQYV. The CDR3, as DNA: TGTGCCAGCAGTATAGACCGGGGACGGGGGGAGCAGTACGTC.

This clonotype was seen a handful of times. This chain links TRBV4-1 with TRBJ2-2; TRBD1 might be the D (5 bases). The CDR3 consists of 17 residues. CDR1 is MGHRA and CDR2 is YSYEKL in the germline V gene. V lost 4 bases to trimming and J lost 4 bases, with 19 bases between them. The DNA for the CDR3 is TGCGCCAGCAGCCTCTCCGAGACAGCGTGGAGCACCGGGGAGCTGTTTTTT. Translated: CASSLSETAWSTGELFF.

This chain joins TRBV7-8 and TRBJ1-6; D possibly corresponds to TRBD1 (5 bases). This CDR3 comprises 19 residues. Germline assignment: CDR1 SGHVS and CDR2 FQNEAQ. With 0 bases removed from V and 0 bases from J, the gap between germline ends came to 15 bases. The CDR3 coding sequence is TGTGCCAGCAGCTTAGCTCCGGGGGAGGAGAGCTCCTATAATTCACCCCTCCACTTT. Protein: CASSLAPGEESSYNSPLHF.

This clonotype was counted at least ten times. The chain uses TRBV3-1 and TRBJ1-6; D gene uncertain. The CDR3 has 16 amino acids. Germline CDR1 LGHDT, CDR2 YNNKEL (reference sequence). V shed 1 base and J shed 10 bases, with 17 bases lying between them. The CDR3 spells CASSQVYRVSRSPLHF. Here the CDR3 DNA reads TGTGCCAGCAGCCAAGTCTACCGGGTATCAAGGTCACCCCTCCACTTT.

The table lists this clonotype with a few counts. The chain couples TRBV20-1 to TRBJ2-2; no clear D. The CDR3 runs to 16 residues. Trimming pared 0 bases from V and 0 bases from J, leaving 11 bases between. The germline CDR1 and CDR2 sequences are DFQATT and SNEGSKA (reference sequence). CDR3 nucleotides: TGCAGTGCTAGAGATCCGCGGACGCCGAACACCGGGGAGCTGTTTTTT. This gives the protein CSARDPRTPNTGELFF.

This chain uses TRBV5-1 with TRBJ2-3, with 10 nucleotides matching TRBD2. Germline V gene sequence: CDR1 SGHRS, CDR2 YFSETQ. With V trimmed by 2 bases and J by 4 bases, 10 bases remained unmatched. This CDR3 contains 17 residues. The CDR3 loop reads CASSFPRAGGRADTQYF. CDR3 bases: TGCGCCAGCAGCTTCCCAAGAGCGGGGGGGCGCGCAGATACGCAGTATTTT.

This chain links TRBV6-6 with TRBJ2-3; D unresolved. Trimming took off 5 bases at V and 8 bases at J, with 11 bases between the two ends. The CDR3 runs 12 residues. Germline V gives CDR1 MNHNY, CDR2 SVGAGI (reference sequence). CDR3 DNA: TGTGCCAGCAGTGTCGGATCAGCTACGCAGTATTTT. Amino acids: CASSVGSATQYF.

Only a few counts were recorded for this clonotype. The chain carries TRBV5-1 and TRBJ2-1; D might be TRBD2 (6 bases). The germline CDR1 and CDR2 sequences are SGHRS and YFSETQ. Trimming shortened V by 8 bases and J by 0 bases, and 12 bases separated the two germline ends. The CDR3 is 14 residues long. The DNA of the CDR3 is TGCGCCAGTACCCCGGGAGCCTCCTACAATGAGCAGTTCTTC. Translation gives CASTPGASYNEQFF.

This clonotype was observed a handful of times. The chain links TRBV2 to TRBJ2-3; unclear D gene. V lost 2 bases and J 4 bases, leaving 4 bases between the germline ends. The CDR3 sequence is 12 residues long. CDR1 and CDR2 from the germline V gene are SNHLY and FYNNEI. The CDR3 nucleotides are TGTGCCAGCAGTGAACTAGCAGATACGCAGTATTTT. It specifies CASSELADTQYF.

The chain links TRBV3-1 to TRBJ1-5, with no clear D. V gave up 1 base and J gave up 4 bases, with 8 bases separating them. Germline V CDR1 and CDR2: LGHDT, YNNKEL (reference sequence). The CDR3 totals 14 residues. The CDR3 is CASSQVFQNQPQHF. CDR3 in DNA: TGTGCCAGCAGCCAAGTCTTCCAGAATCAGCCCCAGCATTTT.

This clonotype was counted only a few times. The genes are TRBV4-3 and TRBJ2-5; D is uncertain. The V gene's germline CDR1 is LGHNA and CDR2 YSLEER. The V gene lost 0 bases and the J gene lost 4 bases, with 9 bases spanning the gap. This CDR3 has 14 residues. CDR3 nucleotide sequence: TGCGCCAGCAGCCAAGATGGCCTAACAGAGACCCAGTACTTC. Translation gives CASSQDGLTETQYF.

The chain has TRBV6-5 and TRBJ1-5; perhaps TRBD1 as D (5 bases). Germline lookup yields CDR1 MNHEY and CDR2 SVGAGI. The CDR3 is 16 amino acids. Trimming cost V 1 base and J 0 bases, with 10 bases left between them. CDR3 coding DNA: TGTGCCAGCAGTTACTACGGGGCCGGTAGCAATCAGCCCCAGCATTTT. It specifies CASSYYGAGSNQPQHF.